This TCR beta chain was sequenced in a study of shared clonotypes between healthy human individuals. Healthy and HIV-negative, the adult donors had no recent acute infections or vaccinations. Profiling relied on immunoSEQ multiplex PCR, and the TCRdb table lists in-frame clones only, not all of them. The sample lists around 1 million clones; 76% were seen once. Sequencing was done on a sample of memory CD4+ T cells sorted from blood. Subset noted: CD45RA-negative fraction. The receptor was isolated from a man aged 18 to 30 in good health.

The CDR3 DNA sequence: TGCGCCAGCAGCTTGGCCAGGGCGGGGTACACAGATACGCAGTATTTT. Protein product: CASSLARAGYTDTQYF. The rearrangement joins TRBV5-1 to TRBJ2-3; TRBD2 is a possible D gene (6 bases). The CDR3 is 16 residues long. Per the germline V gene, CDR1 is SGHRS and CDR2 is YFSETQ. V was cut by 0 bases and J by 2 bases, with 13 bases left in between. The complete variable domain, with remaining parts taken from reference TRBV5-1 and TRBJ2-3, reads KAGVTQTPRYLIKTRGQQVTLSCSPISGHRSVSWYQQTPGQGLQFLFEYFSETQRNKGNFPGRFSGRQFSNSRSEMNVSTLELGDSALYLCASSLARAGYTDTQYFGPGTRLTVL.